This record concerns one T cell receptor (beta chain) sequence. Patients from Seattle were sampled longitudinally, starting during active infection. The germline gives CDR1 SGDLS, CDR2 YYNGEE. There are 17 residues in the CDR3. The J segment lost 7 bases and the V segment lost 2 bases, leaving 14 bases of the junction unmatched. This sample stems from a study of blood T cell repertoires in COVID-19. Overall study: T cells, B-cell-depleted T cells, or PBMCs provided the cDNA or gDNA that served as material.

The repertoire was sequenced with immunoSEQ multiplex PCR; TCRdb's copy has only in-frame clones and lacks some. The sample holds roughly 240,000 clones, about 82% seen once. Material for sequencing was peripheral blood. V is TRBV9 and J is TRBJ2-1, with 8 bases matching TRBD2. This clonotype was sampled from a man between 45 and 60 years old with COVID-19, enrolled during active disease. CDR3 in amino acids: CASSVFGSGVRSNEQFF. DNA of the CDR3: TGTGCCAGCAGCGTTTTTGGTAGCGGGGTAAGGTCAAATGAGCAGTTCTTC.